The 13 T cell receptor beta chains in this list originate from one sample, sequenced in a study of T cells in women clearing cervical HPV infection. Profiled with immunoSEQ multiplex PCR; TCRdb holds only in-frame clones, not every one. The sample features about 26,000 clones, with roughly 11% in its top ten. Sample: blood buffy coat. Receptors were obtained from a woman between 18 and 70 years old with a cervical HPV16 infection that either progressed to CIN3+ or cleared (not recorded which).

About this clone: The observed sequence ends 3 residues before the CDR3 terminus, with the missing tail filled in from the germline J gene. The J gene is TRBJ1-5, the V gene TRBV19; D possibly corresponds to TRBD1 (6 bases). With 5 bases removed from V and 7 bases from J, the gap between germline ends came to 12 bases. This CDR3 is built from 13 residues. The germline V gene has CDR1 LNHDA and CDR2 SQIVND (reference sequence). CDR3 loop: CASSPGVGQPQHF. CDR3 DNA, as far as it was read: TGTGCCAGTAGTCCAGGGGTGGGCCAGCCC.

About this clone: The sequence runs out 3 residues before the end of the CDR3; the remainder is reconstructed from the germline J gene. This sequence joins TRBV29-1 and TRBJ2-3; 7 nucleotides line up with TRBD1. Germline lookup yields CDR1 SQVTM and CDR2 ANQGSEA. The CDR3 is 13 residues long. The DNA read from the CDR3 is TGCAGCACCGGACAGGCTCCTGGTGAGACG. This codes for CSTGQAPGET. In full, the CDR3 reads CSTGQAPGETQYF.

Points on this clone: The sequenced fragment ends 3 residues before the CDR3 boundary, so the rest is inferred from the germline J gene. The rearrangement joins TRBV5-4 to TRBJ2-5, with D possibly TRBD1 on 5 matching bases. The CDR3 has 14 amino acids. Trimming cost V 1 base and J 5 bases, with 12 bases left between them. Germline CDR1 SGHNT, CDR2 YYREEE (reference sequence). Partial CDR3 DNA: TGTGCCAGCAGCTTGCAGGGCGGCGGTGAGACC. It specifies CASSLQGGGET. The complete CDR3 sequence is CASSLQGGGETQYF.

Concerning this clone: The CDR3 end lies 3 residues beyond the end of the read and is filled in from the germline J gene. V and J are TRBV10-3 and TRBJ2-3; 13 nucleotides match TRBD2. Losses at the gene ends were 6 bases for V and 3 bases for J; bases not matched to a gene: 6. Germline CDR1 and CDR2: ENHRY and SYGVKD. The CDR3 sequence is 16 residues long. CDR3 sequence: CAIRTGLAGETDTQYF. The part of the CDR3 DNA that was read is TGTGCCATCAGAACAGGACTAGCGGGGGAAACAGATACG.

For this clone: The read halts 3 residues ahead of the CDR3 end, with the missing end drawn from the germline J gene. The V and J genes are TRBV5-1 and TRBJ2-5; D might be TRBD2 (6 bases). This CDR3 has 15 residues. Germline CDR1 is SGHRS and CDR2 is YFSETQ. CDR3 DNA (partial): TGCGCCAGCAGCTTGGGAGCGGGCGTCACAGATACC. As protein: CASSLGAGVTDT. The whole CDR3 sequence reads CASSLGAGVTDTQYF.

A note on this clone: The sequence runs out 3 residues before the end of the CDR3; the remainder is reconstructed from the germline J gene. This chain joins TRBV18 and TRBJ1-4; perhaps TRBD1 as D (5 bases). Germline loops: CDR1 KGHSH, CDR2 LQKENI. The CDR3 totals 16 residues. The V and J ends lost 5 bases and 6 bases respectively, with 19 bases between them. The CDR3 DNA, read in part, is TGTGCCAGCTCAACCCAGGGTTTCGGGGGAGATGAAAAA. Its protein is CASSTQGFGGDEK. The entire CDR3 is CASSTQGFGGDEKLFF. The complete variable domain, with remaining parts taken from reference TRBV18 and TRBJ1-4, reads NAGVMQNPRHLVRRRGQEARLRCSPMKGHSHVYWYRQLPEEGLKFMVYLQKENIIDESGMPKERFSAEFPKEGPSILRIQQVVRGDSAAYFCASSTQGFGGDEKLFFGSGTQLSVL.

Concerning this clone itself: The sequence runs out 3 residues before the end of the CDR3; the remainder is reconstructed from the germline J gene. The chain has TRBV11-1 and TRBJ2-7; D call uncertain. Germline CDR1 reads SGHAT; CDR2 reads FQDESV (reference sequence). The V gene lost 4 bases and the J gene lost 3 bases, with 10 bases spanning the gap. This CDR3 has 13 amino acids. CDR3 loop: CASSSTTYYEQYF. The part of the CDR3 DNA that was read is TGTGCCAGCAGCTCGACAACCTACTACGAG.

CDR3 DNA, as far as it was read: TGTGCCAGCAGCACAGGGGCCACCACTGAG. Protein sequence: CASSTGATTE. Given in full, the CDR3 is CASSTGATTEQFF. The genes are TRBV2 and TRBJ2-1, with 7 bases matching TRBD1. From the germline J gene comes the end of the CDR3, since the read stops 3 residues before it. The CDR3 is made up of 13 amino acids. The J segment lost 9 bases and the V segment lost 6 bases, leaving 8 bases of the junction unmatched. Germline-derived CDR1 and CDR2 are SNHLY and FYNNEI.

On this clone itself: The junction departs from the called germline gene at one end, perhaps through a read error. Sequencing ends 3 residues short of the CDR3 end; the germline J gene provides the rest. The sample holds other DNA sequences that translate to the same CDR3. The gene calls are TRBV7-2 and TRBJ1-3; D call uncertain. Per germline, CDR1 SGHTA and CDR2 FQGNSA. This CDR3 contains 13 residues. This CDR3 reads CASSLGRGNTIYF. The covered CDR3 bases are TGTGCCAGCAGCCTAGGACGGGGAAACACA.

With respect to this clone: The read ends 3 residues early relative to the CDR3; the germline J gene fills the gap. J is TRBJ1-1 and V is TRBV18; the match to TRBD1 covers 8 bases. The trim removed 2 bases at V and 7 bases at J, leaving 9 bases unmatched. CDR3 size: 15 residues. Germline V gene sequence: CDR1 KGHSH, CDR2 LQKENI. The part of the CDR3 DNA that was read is TGTGCCAGCTCACCAATAGGACAGGGCGTGGTTGAA. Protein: CASSPIGQGVVE. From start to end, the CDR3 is CASSPIGQGVVEAFF.

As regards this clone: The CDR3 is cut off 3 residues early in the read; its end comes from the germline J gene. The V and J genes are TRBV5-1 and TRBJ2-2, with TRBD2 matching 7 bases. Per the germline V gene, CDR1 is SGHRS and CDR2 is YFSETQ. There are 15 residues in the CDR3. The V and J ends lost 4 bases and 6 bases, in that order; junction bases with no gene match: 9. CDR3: CASSTRLAGSGELFF. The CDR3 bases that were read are TGCGCCAGCAGCACACGACTAGCTGGGTCCGGGGAG.

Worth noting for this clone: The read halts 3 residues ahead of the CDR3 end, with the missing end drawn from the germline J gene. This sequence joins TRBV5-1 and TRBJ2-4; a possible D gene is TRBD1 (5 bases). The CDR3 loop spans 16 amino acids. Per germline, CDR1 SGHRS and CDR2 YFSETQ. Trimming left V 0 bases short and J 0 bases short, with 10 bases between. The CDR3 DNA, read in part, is TGCGCCAGCAGCTTGGATAACAGGATAGCCAAAAACATT. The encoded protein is CASSLDNRIAKNI. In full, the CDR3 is CASSLDNRIAKNIQYF.

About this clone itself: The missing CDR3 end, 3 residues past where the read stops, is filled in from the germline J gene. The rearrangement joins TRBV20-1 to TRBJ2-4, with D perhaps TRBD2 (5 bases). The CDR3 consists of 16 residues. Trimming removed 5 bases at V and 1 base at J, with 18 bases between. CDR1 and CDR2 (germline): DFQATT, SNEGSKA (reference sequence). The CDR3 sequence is CSALVSGYGAKNIQYF. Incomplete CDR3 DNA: TGCAGTGCTCTTGTATCGGGGTATGGGGCCAAAAACATT.